One and the same sample provided the 15 T cell receptor beta chains below, sequenced in a study of T cell responses to AZD1222 COVID-19 vaccine. Libraries were prepared by immunoSEQ multiplex PCR; TCRdb keeps only in-frame clonotypes and omits some of them. The repertoire holds around 140,000 clones, 80% to 95% seen once, with less than 2% in the top ten. Sequencing was performed on peripheral blood, taken 28 days after the second AZD1222 dose. The receptors originated from an adult who received the AZD1222 COVID-19 vaccine.

This chain connects TRBV4-1 to TRBJ1-4; D is possibly TRBD1 (6 bases). V shed 1 base and J shed 1 base, with 13 bases lying between them. The V gene's germline CDR1 is MGHRA and CDR2 YSYEKL. The CDR3 spans 17 residues. The CDR3 reads CASSQVAGALTNEKLFF. The CDR3 nucleotides are TGCGCCAGCAGCCAAGTTGCGGGGGCCTTAACTAATGAAAAACTGTTTTTT.

The gene calls are TRBV28 and TRBJ1-3; D is ambiguous. Germline lookup yields CDR1 MDHEN and CDR2 SYDVKM. The CDR3 has 13 residues. Trimming cost V 2 bases and J 1 base, with 3 bases left between them. As DNA, the CDR3 is TGTGCCAGCAGTTTAAATTCTGGAAACACCATATATTTT. Encoded protein: CASSLNSGNTIYF.

The gene calls are TRBV7-2 and TRBJ2-3, with D maybe TRBD1 (6 bases). Trimming took 5 bases from V and 5 from J, leaving 14 bases between them. The CDR3 consists of 14 residues. CDR1 and CDR2 (germline): SGHTA, FQGNSA. DNA of the CDR3: TGTGCCAGCAGCCGGGACACCTTTCAAGATACGCAGTATTTT. Amino acids: CASSRDTFQDTQYF.

The chain uses TRBV5-1 and TRBJ1-2, with TRBD1 as a possible D gene (6 bases). The germline CDR1 and CDR2 sequences are SGHRS and YFSETQ. The CDR3 spans 14 residues. Between the trimmed V and J ends, which lost 5 bases and 7 bases, there was a span of 18 bases. Written as DNA, the CDR3 is TGCGCCAGCAGGGGGGGGGCCGGCCCAGGTGGCTACACCTTC. Protein: CASRGGAGPGGYTF.

This rearrangement joins TRBV2 to TRBJ2-1; 8 positions agree with TRBD2. The J segment lost 8 bases and the V segment lost 3 bases, leaving 9 bases of the junction unmatched. This CDR3 has 15 amino acids. Germline CDR1 SNHLY, CDR2 FYNNEI. CDR3 in DNA: TGTGCCAGCAGTGACCCGGGACTAGTCGGCGATGAGCAGTTCTTC. Translated, it gives CASSDPGLVGDEQFF.

The chain couples TRBV14 to TRBJ2-3; 12 nucleotides align to TRBD2. V lost 4 bases to trimming and J lost 5 bases; unmatched junction nucleotides: 4. Germline lookup yields CDR1 SGHDN and CDR2 FVKESK. The CDR3 length is 15 residues. The CDR3 nucleotides read TGTGCCAGCAGCCCAGGACTAGCGGGGATAGATACGCAGTATTTT. Translated: CASSPGLAGIDTQYF.

This rearrangement joins TRBV10-3 to TRBJ2-1, with D unresolved. With 0 bases removed from V and 6 bases from J, the gap between germline ends came to 9 bases. The CDR3 spans 14 residues. Germline CDR1 reads ENHRY; CDR2 reads SYGVKD. The CDR3 loop reads CAISESISLNEQFF. In DNA, the CDR3 is TGTGCCATCAGTGAGTCTATTAGCCTCAATGAGCAGTTCTTC.

The V and J genes are TRBV13 and TRBJ2-7, with 11 bases that match TRBD2. V shed 5 bases, J shed 3 bases, and the junction held 6 bases outside the gene matches. The CDR3 has 15 residues. Germline CDR1 and CDR2: PRHDT and FYEKMQ (reference sequence). The CDR3 reads CASSHRLAGNYEQYF. DNA for the CDR3: TGTGCCAGCAGCCACCGACTAGCGGGAAACTACGAGCAGTACTTC.

The chain combines TRBV4-1 with TRBJ1-2; no definite D call. V gave up 1 base and J gave up 4 bases, with 10 bases separating them. The CDR3 consists of 14 residues. Per germline, CDR1 MGHRA and CDR2 YSYEKL. The DNA for the CDR3 is TGCGCCAGCAGCCAAGGCAGTACCGCCTATGGCTACACCTTC. Its protein is CASSQGSTAYGYTF.

The V call is TRBV7-2, the J call TRBJ1-6; TRBD1 might be the D (5 bases). V shed 1 base and J shed 8 bases, with 15 bases lying between them. CDR1 is SGHTA, CDR2 FQGNSA, per germline. The CDR3 covers 16 residues. The CDR3 loop is CASSLGYRRFHSPLHF. In nucleotides, the CDR3 is TGTGCCAGCAGCTTAGGGTACAGGAGGTTCCATTCACCCCTCCACTTT. Full variable domain (rest looked up from reference TRBV7-2 and TRBJ1-6): GAGVSQSPSNKVTEKGKDVELRCDPISGHTALYWYRQSLGQGLEFLIYFQGNSAPDKSGLPSDRFSAERTGGSVSTLTIQRTQQEDSAVYLCASSLGYRRFHSPLHFGNGTRLTVT.

In its sample, this clone was seen a few times. The chain couples TRBV4-1 to TRBJ2-1; 9 bases agree with TRBD2. CDR3 length: 20 amino acids. The germline V gene has CDR1 MGHRA and CDR2 YSYEKL. V lost 1 base and J lost 0; bases outside the gene matches: 13. CDR3 loop: CASSQGLSGGVLSSYNEQFF. CDR3 sequence (DNA): TGCGCCAGCAGCCAAGGTCTTAGCGGGGGTGTACTGAGCTCCTACAATGAGCAGTTCTTC.

The rearrangement links TRBV30 to TRBJ1-3; D is unresolved. The germline CDR1 and CDR2 sequences are GTSNPN and SVGIG (reference sequence). Trimming took 2 bases from V and 4 from J, leaving 12 bases between them. CDR3 length: 14 residues. For the CDR3, the DNA is TGTGCCTGGAGTTTAGGCCGAGCGGGAAACACCATATATTTT. Translated, it gives CAWSLGRAGNTIYF. Supplemented by reference TRBV30 and TRBJ1-3, the full variable domain reads SQTIHQWPATLVQPVGSPLSLECTVEGTSNPNLYWYRQAAGRGLQLLFYSVGIGQISSEVPQNLSASRPQDRQFILSSKKLLLSDSGFYLCAWSLGRAGNTIYFGEGSWLTVV.

The chain employs TRBV3-1 (or the pseudogene TRBV3-2) and TRBJ2-3, with unresolved D. Germline loops: CDR1 LGHDT, CDR2 YNNKEL (reference sequence). This CDR3 has 13 residues. The V end was cut by 0 bases, the J end by 7 bases, with 8 bases between. This CDR3 reads CASSQDGPNTQYF. The DNA of the CDR3 is TGTGCCAGCAGCCAAGATGGGCCAAATACGCAGTATTTT.

The V gene is TRBV5-5, the J gene TRBJ1-5, with D possibly being TRBD1 (6 bases). This CDR3 region has 15 residues. From germline, CDR1 is SGHKS and CDR2 YYEKEE (reference sequence). The V end was cut by 5 bases, the J end by 6 bases, with 18 bases between. The CDR3 DNA reads TGTGCCAGCAGTTTTTCGGGGGCTGCCAGTCAGCCCCAGCATTTT. It is translated as CASSFSGAASQPQHF.

CDR3 in amino acids: CASSDRSLANTGELFF. CDR3 sequence (DNA): TGTGCCAGCAGTGATCGGTCCCTAGCGAACACCGGGGAGCTGTTTTTT. The J gene is TRBJ2-2, the V gene TRBV7-2; D remains ambiguous. The CDR3 covers 16 residues. V lost 6 bases and J lost 0, with 14 bases in between. Germline loops: CDR1 SGHTA, CDR2 FQGNSA.